This is a list of T cell receptor beta chains from one sample in a study of radiation and T cells in renal cell carcinoma. Sequencing used immunoSEQ multiplex PCR; TCRdb keeps in-frame clones, though not all of them. The repertoire consists of around 15,000 clones, with 64% occurring once and the leading ten covering 25% to 30%. The input for sequencing was tumor tissue, taken from a patient whose treatment included radiotherapy and nephrectomy. These receptors originate from a woman in her seventies with renal cell carcinoma. Both conserved end residues are part of each CDR3. The D gene is left open where the match is weak. Clone size is not always given. Where it is, it says once, few, many or a class for expanded clones.

D gene	J gene	clone size	V gene	CDR3 protein	CDR3 DNA
NA	TRBJ2-5	medium-sized	TRBV5-1	CASSLEGGAGETQYF	TGCGCCAGCAGCTTGGAGGGCGGGGCTGGTGAGACCCAGTACTTC
TRBD2	TRBJ2-7	NA	TRBV2	CASSDTSGRVSYEQYF	TGTGCCAGCAGTGATACTAGCGGGAGAGTATCCTACGAGCAGTACTTC
NA	TRBJ2-5	once	TRBV6-6	CASSYSRGGGETQYF	TGTGCCAGCAGTTACTCGAGGGGAGGGGGAGAGACCCAGTACTTC
NA	TRBJ1-1	NA	TRBV19	CASSIIPGTEAFF	TGTGCCAGTAGTATAATCCCGGGGACTGAAGCTTTCTTT
NA	TRBJ1-1	few	TRBV25-1	CASSGRGVMNTEAFF	TGTGCCAGCAGTGGCCGAGGAGTCATGAACACTGAAGCTTTCTTT
NA	TRBJ1-1	NA	TRBV5-1	CASSQGQNTEAFF	TGCGCCAGCAGCCAAGGACAAAACACTGAAGCTTTCTTT
TRBD1	TRBJ2-7	few	TRBV19	CASSRQGANEQYF	TGTGCCAGTAGTCGACAGGGGGCGAACGAGCAGTACTTC
TRBD2	TRBJ2-3	NA	TRBV29-1	CSVEGLHNTQYF	TGCAGCGTTGAGGGACTACATAATACGCAGTATTTT
TRBD1	TRBJ1-6	NA	TRBV15	CATSGSTGRAPLHF	TGTGCCACCAGCGGATCGACAGGGAGAGCACCCCTCCACTTT
NA	TRBJ1-2	NA	TRBV7-2	CASSEEDGFHYGYTF	TGTGCCAGCAGCGAGGAGGACGGCTTTCACTATGGCTACACCTTC
NA	TRBJ1-4	NA	TRBV12-2	CASRLEAPGPLQLNEKLFF	TGTGCAAGTCGCTTAGAAGCGCCAGGTCCTTTGCAACTAAATGAAAAACTGTTTTTT
NA	TRBJ1-2	few	TRBV5-4	CASSLGVGDYGYTF	TGTGCCAGCAGCCTGGGAGTGGGGGACTATGGCTACACCTTC
NA	TRBJ1-4	once	TRBV5-4	CASSARDVLATNEKLFF	TGTGCCAGCAGCGCCCGGGACGTACTTGCAACTAATGAAAAACTGTTTTTT
NA	TRBJ2-7	NA	TRBV27	CASSLSRRGGQGSYEQYF	TGTGCCAGCAGTTTATCGAGGCGGGGGGGACAGGGTTCCTACGAGCAGTACTTC
NA	TRBJ2-7	NA	TRBV5-1	CASSLLAGNYEQYF	TGCGCCAGCAGCTTGTTGGCGGGGAACTACGAGCAGTACTTC
NA	TRBJ2-5	few	TRBV27	CASSLMGLQETQYF	TGTGCCAGCAGCCTTATGGGACTTCAAGAGACCCAGTACTTC
NA	TRBJ1-1	NA	TRBV7-9	CASSLGLVNTEAFF	TGTGCCAGCAGCTTAGGGCTAGTGAACACTGAAGCTTTCTTT
NA	TRBJ1-2	few	TRBV5-1	CASSLVGASGYGYTF	TGCGCCAGCAGCTTGGTCGGGGCTTCAGGCTATGGCTACACCTTC
TRBD1	TRBJ2-1	NA	TRBV5-1	CASSLASGTVYNEQFF	TGCGCCAGCAGCTTGGCCTCCGGGACAGTATACAATGAGCAGTTCTTC
NA	TRBJ1-2	NA	TRBV7-2	CASSLDNVYGYTF	TGTGCCAGCAGCTTAGACAATGTGTATGGCTACACCTTC
NA	TRBJ2-1	NA	TRBV10-3	CAIRPGGGRRNEQFF	TGTGCCATCAGGCCTGGGGGTGGGAGACGCAATGAGCAGTTCTTC
TRBD2	TRBJ2-7	NA	TRBV7-6	CASSSASGGAYEQYF	TGTGCCAGCAGCTCTGCAAGCGGGGGGGCCTACGAGCAGTACTTC
TRBD1	TRBJ1-1	NA	TRBV27	CASSSRQGLITEAFF	TGTGCCAGCAGTAGTAGACAGGGACTCATCACTGAAGCTTTCTTT
NA	TRBJ2-3	NA	TRBV10-3	CAISYTDTQYF	TGTGCCATCAGTTACACAGATACGCAGTATTTT
TRBD2	TRBJ2-1	NA	TRBV7-2	CASSLGLAGASYQFF	TGTGCCAGCAGCTTAGGACTAGCGGGAGCAAGTTATCAGTTCTTC
NA	TRBJ1-1	few	TRBV6-5	CASSYSFGGSNTEAFF	TGTGCCAGCAGTTACTCGTTTGGGGGCTCGAACACTGAAGCTTTCTTT
NA	TRBJ2-1	few	TRBV10-3	CAISESTEGTSYNEQFF	TGTGCCATCAGTGAGTCTACAGAGGGAACCTCCTACAATGAGCAGTTCTTC
TRBD1	TRBJ2-7	NA	TRBV9	CASSVGPGTGFSYEQYF	TGTGCCAGCAGCGTGGGTCCCGGGACAGGGTTCTCCTACGAGCAGTACTTC
NA	TRBJ1-2	many	TRBV9	CASSVTGGPYGYTF	TGTGCCAGCAGCGTCACAGGAGGGCCATATGGCTACACCTTC
NA	TRBJ2-1	once	TRBV7-9	CASSLSGPYNEQFF	TGTGCCAGCAGCTTGAGCGGGCCTTACAATGAGCAGTTCTTC
NA	TRBJ1-4	NA	TRBV9	CASSPFTGGEKLFF	TGTGCCAGCAGCCCATTTACGGGAGGTGAAAAACTGTTTTTT
NA	TRBJ1-5	NA	TRBV5-1	CASSLYEGQPQHF	TGCGCCAGCAGCTTGTATGAGGGTCAGCCCCAGCATTTT
NA	TRBJ2-1	many	TRBV30	CAWMGDRSYNEQFF	TGTGCCTGGATGGGGGACCGCTCCTACAATGAGCAGTTCTTC
NA	TRBJ2-2	NA	TRBV6-5	CASTSVSGELFF	TGTGCCAGCACATCTGTCTCCGGGGAGCTGTTTTTT
NA	TRBJ2-7	NA	TRBV4-2	CASSQDQRTAYEQYF	TGTGCCAGCAGCCAAGATCAGAGGACAGCCTACGAGCAGTACTTC
NA	TRBJ2-7	NA	TRBV27	CASSLYRARSEQYF	TGTGCCAGCAGCCTATACCGGGCCCGCAGCGAGCAGTACTTC
TRBD2	TRBJ2-7	medium-sized	TRBV5-4	CASSGGLAGREQYF	TGTGCCAGCAGCGGTGGACTAGCGGGCCGCGAGCAGTACTTC
TRBD2	TRBJ2-7	NA	TRBV4-1	CASSHGTSYEQYF	TGCGCCAGCAGCCACGGGACTAGCTACGAGCAGTACTTC
NA	TRBJ2-7	NA	TRBV18	CASSPGPHYEQYF	TGTGCCAGCTCACCAGGGCCTCACTACGAGCAGTACTTC